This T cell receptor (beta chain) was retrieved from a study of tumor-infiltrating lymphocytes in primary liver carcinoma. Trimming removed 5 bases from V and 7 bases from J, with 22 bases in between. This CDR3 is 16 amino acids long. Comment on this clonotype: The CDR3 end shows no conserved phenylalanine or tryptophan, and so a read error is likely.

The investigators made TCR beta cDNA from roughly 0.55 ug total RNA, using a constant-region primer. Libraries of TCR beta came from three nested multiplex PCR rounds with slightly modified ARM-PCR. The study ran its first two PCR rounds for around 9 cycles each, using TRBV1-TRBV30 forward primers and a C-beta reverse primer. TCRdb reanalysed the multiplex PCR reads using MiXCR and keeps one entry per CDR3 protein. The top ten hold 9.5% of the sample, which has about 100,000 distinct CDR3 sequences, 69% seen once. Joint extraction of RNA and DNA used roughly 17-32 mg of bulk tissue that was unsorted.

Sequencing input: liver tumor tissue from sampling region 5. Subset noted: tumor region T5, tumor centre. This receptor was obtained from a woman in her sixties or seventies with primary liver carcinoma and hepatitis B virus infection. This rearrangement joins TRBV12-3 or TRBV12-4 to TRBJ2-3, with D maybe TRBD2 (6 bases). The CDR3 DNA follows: TGTGCCAGCAGTGACGTAGTGCCATGGAGGGCCTATACGCAGTATTCT. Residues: CASSDVVPWRAYTQYS.